What follows are 32 T cell receptor beta chains derived from one specimen sequenced in a study of blood T cell repertoires in COVID-19. Some clones are missing from TCRdb's copy, which holds only in-frame ones; the method was immunoSEQ multiplex PCR. The sample lists about 46,000 clones; around 87% were seen once. The source material was PBMCs or T cells enriched from blood (not recorded which). These receptors all stem from a woman aged 50 to 65 who had recovered from COVID-19.

The CDR3 region is CAISESGQDNQPQHF. The CDR3 coding sequence is TGTGCCATCAGTGAGTCCGGACAGGACAATCAGCCCCAGCATTTT. This chain uses TRBV10-3 with TRBJ1-5, with 7 bases aligning to TRBD1. The ends lost 0 bases at V and 3 bases at J; junction bases unmatched: 2. This CDR3 has 15 residues. Looked up from germline, CDR1 is ENHRY and CDR2 is SYGVKD.

The chain recombines TRBV11-2 with TRBJ2-2; TRBD1 matches at 7 bases. Trimming cost V 5 bases and J 5 bases; bases outside gene matches: 8. Germline lookup yields CDR1 SGHAT and CDR2 FQNNGV. There are 15 residues in the CDR3. The CDR3 DNA reads as TGTGCCAGCAGCCCGGTTGCAGGGGGAACCGGGGAGCTGTTTTTT. Protein: CASSPVAGGTGELFF. The entire variable domain, with the rest obtained from reference TRBV11-2 and TRBJ2-2, is as follows: EAGVAQSPRYKIIEKRQSVAFWCNPISGHATLYWYQQILGQGPKLLIQFQNNGVVDDSQLPKDRFSAERLKGVDSTLKIQPAKLEDSAVYLCASSPVAGGTGELFFGEGSRLTVL.

The rearrangement uses TRBV5-1 and TRBJ1-6; 8 nucleotides agree with TRBD1. The V gene end was trimmed by 7 bases and the J gene end by 3 bases; junction bases not matched to a gene: 0. The CDR3 consists of 13 residues. Looked up from germline, CDR1 is SGHRS and CDR2 is YFSETQ. The CDR3 here is CASGQGYNSPLHF. CDR3 DNA sequence: TGCGCCAGCGGACAGGGCTATAATTCACCCCTCCACTTT.

The chain recombines TRBV18 with TRBJ2-7; a weak D match, TRBD1 (5 bases). Germline CDR1 is KGHSH and CDR2 is LQKENI. Trimming removed 6 bases from V and 6 bases from J, with 21 bases in between. The CDR3 totals 15 residues. CDR3 residues: CASSQGGNDLSEQYF. The CDR3, as DNA: TGTGCCAGCTCCCAGGGCGGCAACGACTTGAGCGAGCAGTACTTC.

V and J are TRBV7-2 and TRBJ2-3, with TRBD1 identical over 7 bases. The germline gives CDR1 SGHTA, CDR2 FQGNSA. V shed 1 base and J 2 bases; nucleotides not matched to a gene: 6. The CDR3 covers 16 residues. CDR3 in amino acids: CASSLVWQGVTDTQYF. The CDR3 coding sequence is TGTGCCAGCAGCTTAGTTTGGCAGGGGGTCACAGATACGCAGTATTTT.

The DNA of the CDR3 is TGTGCCAGCAGTCGGGACTCGAACCAAGAGACCCAGTACTTC. Amino acid sequence: CASSRDSNQETQYF. The chain uses TRBV2 and TRBJ2-5; TRBD2 is a possible D gene (6 bases). The germline gives CDR1 SNHLY, CDR2 FYNNEI. V was pared by 5 bases and J by 0 bases, with 10 bases between. This CDR3 has 14 residues.

This clone was detected a few times. V gene TRBV4-1 combines with J gene TRBJ2-3; D is unresolved. CDR3 length: 14 amino acids. The V gene's germline CDR1 is MGHRA and CDR2 YSYEKL. Trimming left V 0 bases short and J 0 bases short, with 4 bases between. Written as DNA, the CDR3 is TGCGCCAGCAGCCAAGATCCTAGCACAGATACGCAGTATTTT. It is translated as CASSQDPSTDTQYF.

The rearrangement uses TRBV28 and TRBJ2-1; TRBD2 agrees at 12 bases. Germline-derived CDR1 and CDR2 are MDHEN and SYDVKM. CDR3 length equals 16 residues. The trim removed 4 bases at V and 7 bases at J, leaving 8 bases unmatched. CDR3 sequence: CASSSLTSGSKNEQFF. Written as DNA, the CDR3 is TGTGCCAGCAGTTCCTTGACTAGCGGGAGTAAGAATGAGCAGTTCTTC.

This sequence joins TRBV10-3 and TRBJ2-4; 7 bases are shared with TRBD1. The germline CDR1 and CDR2 sequences are ENHRY and SYGVKD. The CDR3 loop spans 14 amino acids. Trimming cost V 8 bases and J 0 bases; bases outside gene matches: 4. The chain's CDR3 is CAIGTAEAKNIQYF. CDR3 bases: TGTGCCATCGGGACAGCTGAAGCCAAAAACATTCAGTACTTC.

This chain links TRBV20-1 with TRBJ2-5; D possibly corresponds to TRBD1 (5 bases). This CDR3 is built from 11 residues. Deletions cut 8 bases from V and 5 bases from J, with 12 bases between. Germline CDR1 DFQATT, CDR2 SNEGSKA (reference sequence). CDR3 coding DNA: TGCAGTAATAGAAGGGGTGAGACCCAGTACTTC. This translates into CSNRRGETQYF.

V is TRBV18 and J is TRBJ2-3; a possible D gene is TRBD1 (7 bases). Germline values: CDR1 KGHSH, CDR2 LQKENI. V lost 6 bases to trimming and J lost 5 bases, with 12 bases between them. CDR3 size: 13 residues. CDR3 sequence reads: CASSLQGGDTQYF. The DNA for the CDR3 is TGTGCCAGCTCTTTGCAGGGGGGAGATACGCAGTATTTT.

CDR3 in amino acids: CASSPYQGSYAGGNEQFF. In DNA form, the CDR3 reads TGCGCCAGCAGTCCCTACCAGGGCTCGTACGCGGGAGGCAATGAGCAGTTCTTC. The gene calls are TRBV4-1 and TRBJ2-1; 8 bases map to TRBD2. V lost 6 bases to trimming and J lost 6 bases; unmatched junction nucleotides: 19. This CDR3 is 18 amino acids long. The germline CDR1 and CDR2 sequences are MGHRA and YSYEKL.

V usage is TRBV4-2 and J usage is TRBJ2-6; weak D call: TRBD1 (5 bases). Per germline, CDR1 LGHNA and CDR2 YNFKEQ. The CDR3 loop spans 17 amino acids. The V end lost 3 bases, the J end lost 0 bases, and 12 bases lay between the germline ends. CDR3 coding DNA: TGTGCCAGCAGCCAGTTGACAGCCTCCTCTGGGGCCAACGTCCTGACTTTC. This sequence encodes CASSQLTASSGANVLTF.

The J gene is TRBJ2-7, the V gene TRBV6-2 or TRBV6-3; 7 positions agree with TRBD2. CDR3 length equals 16 residues. Germline V gives CDR1 MNHEY, CDR2 SVGEGT. J lost 2 bases, V lost 2 bases, and 9 bases had no gene match. The CDR3, as DNA: TGTGCCAGCAGTTACGACGCGGGGACTACTACCTACGAGCAGTACTTC. Translation: CASSYDAGTTTYEQYF.

A few counts support this clone. The rearrangement uses TRBV5-1 and TRBJ2-1; D might be TRBD1 (5 bases). This CDR3 contains 15 residues. The ends were cut back, 4 bases at V and 6 bases at J, with 17 bases in the middle. Germline V lookup: CDR1 SGHRS, CDR2 YFSETQ. The CDR3 is CASSPDGAPGNEQFF. Here the CDR3 DNA reads TGCGCCAGCAGCCCCGATGGGGCGCCAGGCAATGAGCAGTTCTTC.

The chain links TRBV6-1 to TRBJ1-5, with unresolved D. The CDR3 loop spans 17 amino acids. V was shortened by 0 bases and J by 1 base, with 13 bases between the two germline ends. Germline assignment: CDR1 MNHNS and CDR2 SASEGT. The CDR3: CASSEALPGWSNQPQHF. The CDR3 nucleotides read TGTGCCAGCAGTGAAGCGCTTCCGGGATGGAGCAATCAGCCCCAGCATTTT.

With respect to this clone: The junction departs from germline at one end; a sequencing error may be responsible. This rearrangement joins TRBV4-2 to TRBJ2-3; the match to TRBD2 covers 9 bases. The CDR3 is 15 residues long. CDR1 and CDR2 from the germline V gene are LGHNA and YNFKEQ. DNA of the CDR3: TGTGCCAGCAGCCAAGATTGGGAGCTAGCGGGACTCTTGGGTTTT. This translates into CASSQDWELAGLLGF.

The gene calls are TRBV9 and TRBJ2-7; 7 bases match TRBD1. After removal of 3 bases from V and 5 bases from J, the junction contained 17 bases not matched to a gene. Germline CDR1 and CDR2: SGDLS and YYNGEE. CDR3 length: 17 residues. The CDR3 reads CASSERDPRDSLHEQYF. In nucleotides, the CDR3 is TGTGCCAGCAGCGAAAGGGACCCCCGGGACAGTCTCCACGAGCAGTACTTC.

This chain uses TRBV7-2 with TRBJ2-1; no firm D call. The germline V gene encodes CDR1 SGHTA and CDR2 FQGNSA. Deletions cut 3 bases from V and 0 bases from J, with 9 bases between. The CDR3 length is 15 residues. This chain's CDR3 is CASSLSLSSYNEQFF. CDR3 DNA: TGTGCCAGCAGCTTGTCCCTCAGCTCCTACAATGAGCAGTTCTTC.

This clone was seen a few times. The chain couples TRBV5-1 to TRBJ1-4, with TRBD1 identical over 8 bases. The CDR3 runs to 14 residues. CDR1 is SGHRS and CDR2 is YFSETQ in the germline V gene. Unmatched junction bases numbered 4, after V lost 5 bases and J lost 4 bases. The CDR3 DNA is TGCGCCAGCAGTCTGACAGGGGATAATGAAAAACTGTTTTTT. Amino acid sequence: CASSLTGDNEKLFF.

This clone was seen more than once but under ten times. The gene calls are TRBV12-3 or TRBV12-4 and TRBJ1-5; D ambiguous. The CDR3 is made up of 12 amino acids. Trimming pared 7 bases from V and 6 bases from J, leaving 10 bases between. The CDR3 loop is CASTLRAQPQHF. DNA of the CDR3: TGTGCCAGCACCCTTCGCGCTCAGCCCCAGCATTTT.

The gene calls are TRBV6-5 and TRBJ2-3, with 12 nucleotides matching TRBD2. Trimming removed 8 bases from V and 5 bases from J; junction bases left unmatched: 8. This CDR3 has 15 residues. CDR1 is MNHEY, CDR2 SVGAGI, per germline. The CDR3 sequence is CASLSGLAGLDTQYF. The CDR3 DNA reads TGTGCCAGCCTATCTGGACTAGCGGGATTAGATACGCAGTATTTT.

This chain joins TRBV19 and TRBJ1-1, with 9 nucleotides matching TRBD1. V lost 6 bases, J lost 5 bases, and 7 bases stayed unmatched. The CDR3 runs to 14 residues. In germline, CDR1 is LNHDA, CDR2 SQIVND (reference sequence). The CDR3 bases are TGTGCCAGTAGGCCGGGACAGGGTTGGACTGAAGCTTTCTTT. Its protein product is CASRPGQGWTEAFF.

This clone was picked up one time. The rearrangement links TRBV18 to TRBJ2-7, with 10 bases that match TRBD1. V was pared by 3 bases and J by 7 bases, with 3 bases of the junction left unmatched. Per germline, CDR1 KGHSH and CDR2 LQKENI. The CDR3 is 13 residues long. The CDR3 here is CASSPDRGQEQYF. CDR3 nucleotide sequence: TGTGCCAGCTCACCTGACAGGGGGCAAGAGCAGTACTTC. The variable domain in full, with the rest retrieved from reference TRBV18 and TRBJ2-7, is NAGVMQNPRHLVRRRGQEARLRCSPMKGHSHVYWYRQLPEEGLKFMVYLQKENIIDESGMPKERFSAEFPKEGPSILRIQQVVRGDSAAYFCASSPDRGQEQYFGPGTRLTVT.

CDR3 coding DNA: TGTGCCTCCGGTCCGGGAGGGGCTTGGAATGAGCAGTTCTTC. Amino acid sequence: CASGPGGAWNEQFF. V gene TRBV7-2 combines with J gene TRBJ2-1, with 8 nucleotides matching TRBD2. The ends lost 11 bases at V and 7 bases at J; junction bases unmatched: 13. The CDR3 length is 14 residues. The V gene's germline CDR1 is SGHTA and CDR2 FQGNSA.

V usage is TRBV5-1 and J usage is TRBJ1-3; D is unresolved. Germline V lookup: CDR1 SGHRS, CDR2 YFSETQ. This CDR3 is built from 14 residues. Between the trimmed V and J ends, which lost 0 bases and 8 bases, there was a span of 12 bases. CDR3 nucleotide sequence: TGCGCCAGCAGCTTGGGACTCGAGGTGGACACCATATATTTT. Amino acid sequence: CASSLGLEVDTIYF. Drawing the rest from reference TRBV5-1 and TRBJ1-3, the complete variable domain is KAGVTQTPRYLIKTRGQQVTLSCSPISGHRSVSWYQQTPGQGLQFLFEYFSETQRNKGNFPGRFSGRQFSNSRSEMNVSTLELGDSALYLCASSLGLEVDTIYFGEGSWLTVV.

This chain links TRBV19 with TRBJ2-7; 9 positions match TRBD1. V lost 6 bases and J lost 0; bases outside the gene matches: 3. Germline V gene sequence: CDR1 LNHDA, CDR2 SQIVND (reference sequence). This CDR3 region has 14 residues. The CDR3 nucleotides read TGTGCCAGTAGCGGGACAGGGAGCTCCTACGAGCAGTACTTC. Translated, it gives CASSGTGSSYEQYF.

This chain connects TRBV6-5 to TRBJ2-7; TRBD1 agrees at 8 bases. Germline assignment: CDR1 MNHEY and CDR2 SVGAGI. Trimming cost V 0 bases and J 2 bases; bases outside gene matches: 3. This CDR3 contains 15 residues. For the CDR3, the DNA is TGTGCCAGCAGTTACTCCGGGACAGGCACCTACGAGCAGTACTTC. Amino acid sequence: CASSYSGTGTYEQYF.

The V call is TRBV28, the J call TRBJ2-5; D gene unclear. The germline V gene encodes CDR1 MDHEN and CDR2 SYDVKM. The CDR3 runs 12 residues. Between the trimmed V and J ends, which lost 10 bases and 5 bases, there was a span of 14 bases. CDR3 in DNA: TGTGCCACCCAACTCGCGATGGAGACCCAGTACTTC. It yields the protein CATQLAMETQYF.

This clone is judged medium-sized. The chain links TRBV10-3 to TRBJ1-6, with D perhaps TRBD1 (5 bases). Germline-derived CDR1 and CDR2 are ENHRY and SYGVKD. V was clipped by 7 bases and J by 8 bases, with 15 bases between them. CDR3 size: 14 residues. The CDR3, as DNA: TGTGCCATCACCGCAGGGCTCCCTTATTCACCCCTCCACTTT. It translates to CAITAGLPYSPLHF.

This clone was counted a single time. The V call is TRBV6-5, the J call TRBJ1-1; D possibly corresponds to TRBD1 (5 bases). The CDR3 loop spans 13 amino acids. Trimming cost V 5 bases and J 1 base, with 8 bases left between them. From germline, CDR1 is MNHEY and CDR2 SVGAGI. CDR3 in amino acids: CASSTGGNTEAFF. The CDR3 DNA reads as TGTGCCAGCAGTACCGGGGGGAACACTGAAGCTTTCTTT.

V and J are TRBV7-3 and TRBJ1-6, with 10 nucleotides matching TRBD1. CDR1 and CDR2 from the germline V gene are SGHTA and FQGTGA. This CDR3 has 15 amino acids. V was pared by 5 bases and J by 10 bases, with 8 bases of the junction left unmatched. The CDR3 reads CASSPETGGGSPLHF. In DNA, the CDR3 is TGTGCCAGCAGCCCCGAGACAGGGGGCGGGTCACCCCTCCACTTT.